These 22 T cell receptor beta chains share one sample of origin, sequenced in a study of T cell responses to AZD1222 COVID-19 vaccine. Generated by immunoSEQ multiplex PCR, the TCRdb table keeps only in-frame clones and is missing some. The table has roughly 120,000 clones, roughly 89% seen once; the top ten hold around 7.1%. The sample in question was peripheral blood, obtained 28 days after the second AZD1222 dose. The receptors were sampled from an adult who received the AZD1222 COVID-19 vaccine.

The chain uses TRBV28 and TRBJ2-7, with 8 bases fitting TRBD2. Germline V gives CDR1 MDHEN, CDR2 SYDVKM. J lost 2 bases, V lost 2 bases, and 5 bases had no gene match. This CDR3 spans 15 amino acids. CDR3 DNA: TGTGCCAGCAGTTTAGGCGGGAGGACCGCCTACGAGCAGTACTTC. Translating it yields CASSLGGRTAYEQYF.

The rearrangement joins TRBV7-3 to TRBJ2-5; TRBD1 agrees at 8 bases. Germline trimming cut 5 bases from V and 5 bases from J; bases unmatched to any gene: 13. Germline CDR1 is SGHTA and CDR2 is FQGTGA. The CDR3 consists of 16 residues. The CDR3 spells CASSPHGPGGGETQYF. DNA for the CDR3: TGTGCCAGCAGCCCACACGGTCCAGGGGGCGGGGAGACCCAGTACTTC.

The rearrangement uses TRBV7-3 and TRBJ2-7, with TRBD2 identical over 9 bases. This CDR3 has 14 amino acids. Germline loops: CDR1 SGHTA, CDR2 FQGTGA. V was clipped by 3 bases and J by 4 bases; unmatched bases: 4. The CDR3 nucleotides read TGTGCCAGCAGCTTTGGACTAGCGCCGTACGAGCAGTACTTC. Protein product: CASSFGLAPYEQYF.

The V gene is TRBV6-1, the J gene TRBJ1-2, with D unresolved. The CDR3 has 16 amino acids. Germline loops: CDR1 MNHNS, CDR2 SASEGT. V was trimmed by 0 bases and J by 0 bases, leaving 11 bases between them. As DNA, the CDR3 is TGTGCCAGCAGTGAAGCGCACCAACCAGCTAACTATGGCTACACCTTC. Residues: CASSEAHQPANYGYTF.

The rearrangement uses TRBV29-1 and TRBJ2-7; D is undetermined. The CDR3 is made up of 13 amino acids. The germline CDR1 and CDR2 sequences are SQVTM and ANQGSEA. V was cut by 1 base and J by 6 bases, with 13 bases left in between. CDR3 coding DNA: TGCAGCGTTGAAGTCGGGCCTTCCCTCGAGCAGTACTTC. Translated, it gives CSVEVGPSLEQYF.

CDR3 protein: CASTTDRVGSPLHF. The DNA of the CDR3 is TGTGCCAGTACCACGGACAGGGTCGGTTCACCCCTCCACTTT. The rearrangement links TRBV19 to TRBJ1-6; 8 bases agree with TRBD1. The V segment lost 7 bases and the J segment 9 bases; nucleotides outside the gene matches: 8. The germline CDR1 and CDR2 sequences are LNHDA and SQIVND (reference sequence). The CDR3 totals 14 residues.

The V call is TRBV24-1, the J call TRBJ2-1; the match to TRBD2 covers 8 bases. The CDR3 is 16 amino acids. From germline, CDR1 is KGHDR and CDR2 SFDVKD. Trimming removed 7 bases from V and 8 bases from J; junction bases left unmatched: 15. The CDR3 region has the DNA TGTGCCACCAGCGGACCGGGGGGTAGCGGGAACTATGAGCAGTTCTTC. Amino acids: CATSGPGGSGNYEQFF.

This clone is a singleton in its sample. The junction differs from germline at one of its ends, possibly a read error. The rearrangement uses TRBV6-5 and TRBJ2-5, with TRBD1 matching over 9 bases. CDR3 length: 13 residues. The germline V gene has CDR1 MNHEY and CDR2 SVGAGI. The DNA of the CDR3 is TGTGCCACCAGTTACAGGGGGCGGGAGACCCAGTACTTC. Translating gives CATSYRGRETQYF.

This clone was picked up one time. The V call is TRBV9, the J call TRBJ2-5; D might be TRBD2 (6 bases). The CDR3 has 14 residues. The germline CDR1 and CDR2 sequences are SGDLS and YYNGEE. V shed 0 bases and J shed 5 bases, with 11 bases lying between them. The CDR3 is CASSVGLDLETQYF. Here the CDR3 DNA reads TGTGCCAGCAGCGTAGGACTAGATTTGGAGACCCAGTACTTC.

The genes are TRBV6-5 and TRBJ1-5; D is undetermined. The CDR3 is 14 residues long. Germline values: CDR1 MNHEY, CDR2 SVGAGI. V lost 8 bases to trimming and J lost 2 bases, with 13 bases between them. CDR3: CASRQPGRNQPQHF. CDR3 DNA: TGTGCCAGCCGCCAACCCGGGCGCAATCAGCCCCAGCATTTT.

This chain links TRBV12-3 or TRBV12-4 with TRBJ2-3; perhaps TRBD2 as D (6 bases). The CDR3 consists of 13 residues. The V end was cut by 7 bases, the J end by 4 bases, with 12 bases between. CDR3 loop: CASKDYTSDTQYF. The CDR3 region has the DNA TGTGCCAGCAAGGACTACACGTCAGATACGCAGTATTTT.

This CDR3 reads CASSESSVNEQFF. In DNA, the CDR3 is TGCGCCAGCAGTGAGTCGAGTGTCAATGAGCAGTTCTTC. V and J are TRBV10-2 and TRBJ2-1; D not resolved. Trimming left V 0 bases short and J 6 bases short, with 6 bases between. Germline assignment: CDR1 WSHSY and CDR2 SAAADI. The CDR3 runs to 13 residues.

CDR3 in amino acids: CATRDSHRLNTGELFF. CDR3 in DNA: TGTGCCACTCGGGACAGTCACCGCCTTAACACCGGGGAGCTGTTTTTT. This chain links TRBV2 with TRBJ2-2, with 7 bases lining up with TRBD1. Germline CDR1 is SNHLY and CDR2 is FYNNEI. The J segment lost 2 bases and the V segment lost 10 bases, leaving 13 bases of the junction unmatched. The CDR3 totals 16 residues.

This chain joins TRBV24-1 and TRBJ2-2; no firm D call. The CDR3 totals 12 residues. Germline assignment: CDR1 KGHDR and CDR2 SFDVKD. The V end lost 4 bases, the J end lost 8 bases, and 7 bases lay between the germline ends. DNA of the CDR3: TGTGCCACCAGTGACAATGGTGGGGAGCTGTTTTTT. It codes for CATSDNGGELFF.

The chain carries TRBV7-8 and TRBJ2-7; the D gene is possibly TRBD2 (5 bases). Trimming stripped 2 bases from V and 1 base from J, with 9 bases between. The CDR3 consists of 14 residues. Germline values: CDR1 SGHVS, CDR2 FQNEAQ. In DNA, the CDR3 is TGTGCCAGCAGCTTAATATCGGGATCCTACGAGCAGTACTTC. The encoded protein is CASSLISGSYEQYF.

Remarks on this clone: Relative to the germline gene, one junction end is altered; a read error may explain this. This sequence joins TRBV25-1 and TRBJ1-2; a weak D match, TRBD1 (5 bases). The CDR3 length is 12 residues. Germline values: CDR1 MGHDK, CDR2 SYGVNS. CDR3 loop: CASSISLRDRSF. The CDR3 region has the DNA TGTGCCAGCAGTATCTCCCTACGGGACCGGAGCTTC.

This chain links TRBV19 with TRBJ2-5, with a tentative D call TRBD1 (6 bases). Trimming stripped 6 bases from V and 4 bases from J, with 9 bases between. The germline gives CDR1 LNHDA, CDR2 SQIVND (reference sequence). This CDR3 is built from 12 residues. Here the CDR3 DNA reads TGTGCCAGTAGGGGCAGGGGAGAGACCCAGTACTTC. Translating it yields CASRGRGETQYF.

In its sample, this clone was seen a few times. The V call is TRBV6-5, the J call TRBJ1-1; D might be TRBD1 (6 bases). Per the germline V gene, CDR1 is MNHEY and CDR2 is SVGAGI. The CDR3 is 14 amino acids. V shed 1 base and J shed 5 bases, with 11 bases lying between them. Written as DNA, the CDR3 is TGTGCCAGCAGTTACTTGGGGGGCGAGACTGAAGCTTTCTTT. This translates into CASSYLGGETEAFF.

This chain connects TRBV28 to TRBJ2-2; D not certain. Germline-derived CDR1 and CDR2 are MDHEN and SYDVKM. CDR3 length: 17 residues. V lost 1 base and J lost 5, with 17 bases in between. CDR3 residues: CASSLYGRVRRTGELFF. CDR3 sequence (DNA): TGTGCCAGCAGTTTATATGGTAGGGTTCGGAGAACCGGGGAGCTGTTTTTT.

The chain uses TRBV19 and TRBJ1-1; weak D call: TRBD1 (6 bases). The CDR3 extends over 14 amino acids. V was trimmed by 3 bases and J by 3 bases, leaving 11 bases between them. Germline values: CDR1 LNHDA, CDR2 SQIVND (reference sequence). CDR3 in DNA: TGTGCCAGTAGTATCAGGGGTACGGACACTGAAGCTTTCTTT. It is translated as CASSIRGTDTEAFF. The variable domain in full, with the rest retrieved from reference TRBV19 and TRBJ1-1, is DGGITQSPKYLFRKEGQNVTLSCEQNLNHDAMYWYRQDPGQGLRLIYYSQIVNDFQKGDIAEGYSVSREKKESFPLTVTSAQKNPTAFYLCASSIRGTDTEAFFGQGTRLTVV.

This rearrangement joins TRBV7-9 to TRBJ1-3; no definite D call. Trimming pared 2 bases from V and 0 bases from J, leaving 11 bases between. The CDR3 consists of 16 residues. From germline, CDR1 is SEHNR and CDR2 FQNEAQ (reference sequence). In DNA, the CDR3 is TGTGCCAGCAGCTTACCTCAGGCGCCCTCTGGAAACACCATATATTTT. It codes for CASSLPQAPSGNTIYF.

There are a few counts of this clone. The V gene is TRBV4-2, the J gene TRBJ1-3; D not certain. The CDR3 totals 17 residues. CDR1 is LGHNA, CDR2 YNFKEQ, per germline. The ends were cut back, 0 bases at V and 0 bases at J, with 12 bases in the middle. The CDR3 sequence is CASSQDRTQSSGNTIYF. In DNA, the CDR3 is TGTGCCAGCAGCCAAGATCGGACCCAAAGCTCTGGAAACACCATATATTTT.